The next 13 T cell receptor beta chains were all read from a single sample in a study of cytomegalovirus exposure and HLA in healthy donors. The primer mix had 60 Vbeta and 13 Jbeta primers. Produced via immunoSEQ multiplex PCR; TCRdb's table is partial and in-frame only. The sample holds 150,000 to 200,000 clones; around 80% are singletons and the top ten take about 1.8%. The sequencing sample was made of PBMCs. These receptors originate from a young man in good health and CMV-seronegative.

The chain is built from TRBV5-4 and TRBJ2-5, with a possible D match to TRBD1 (6 bases). The CDR3 is 14 residues long. Trimming stripped 0 bases from V and 2 bases from J, with 8 bases between. Per the germline V gene, CDR1 is SGHNT and CDR2 is YYREEE (reference sequence). CDR3: CASSLDRAQETQYF. The DNA for the CDR3 is TGTGCCAGCAGCTTGGACAGGGCGCAAGAGACCCAGTACTTC.

The rearrangement uses TRBV5-4 and TRBJ2-3; TRBD2 matches at 9 bases. V gave up 9 bases and J gave up 1 base; unmatched junction bases: 18. This CDR3 region has 18 residues. Germline CDR1 SGHNT, CDR2 YYREEE (reference sequence). CDR3 loop: CATGRGREGLGGTDTQYF. For the CDR3, the DNA is TGTGCCACTGGCCGTGGGCGGGAGGGCCTAGGGGGCACAGATACGCAGTATTTT.

This clone turned up a few times. The CDR3 region has the DNA TGTGCCAGCAGACAGACGGTGAACACTGAAGCTTTCTTT. Protein: CASRQTVNTEAFF. The chain combines TRBV25-1 with TRBJ1-1, with no clear D. Per germline, CDR1 MGHDK and CDR2 SYGVNS. Trimming pared 6 bases from V and 0 bases from J, leaving 8 bases between. The CDR3 runs to 13 residues.

The rearrangement uses TRBV7-3 and TRBJ2-1; TRBD1 matches 10 bases. This CDR3 is 15 amino acids long. J gave up 4 bases and V 5 bases, and 5 bases lay outside the gene matches. The V gene's germline CDR1 is SGHTA and CDR2 FQGTGA. The CDR3 region has the DNA TGTGCCAGCAGCATCGGGACAGGGGCTTACAATGAGCAGTTCTTC. As protein: CASSIGTGAYNEQFF.

The gene calls are TRBV7-6 and TRBJ1-3, with D tentatively TRBD1 (6 bases). Germline-derived CDR1 and CDR2 are SGHVS and FNYEAQ. V was cut by 3 bases and J by 0 bases, with 12 bases left in between. This CDR3 spans 16 amino acids. The CDR3 nucleotides read TGTGCCAGCAGCTTGGGCGGACAGTACTCTGGAAACACCATATATTTT. Translated: CASSLGGQYSGNTIYF. Based on the CDR3 plus reference TRBV7-6 and TRBJ1-3, the full variable domain is GAGVSQSPRYKVTKRGQDVALRCDPISGHVSLYWYRQALGQGPEFLTYFNYEAQQDKSGLPNDRFSAERPEGSISTLTIQRTEQRDSAMYRCASSLGGQYSGNTIYFGEGSWLTVV.

The rearrangement joins TRBV4-1 to TRBJ1-6, with D possibly TRBD1 on 5 matching bases. CDR3 size: 16 residues. CDR1 is MGHRA and CDR2 is YSYEKL in the germline V gene. V was trimmed by 1 base and J by 12 bases, leaving 19 bases between them. The CDR3 nucleotides are TGCGCCAGCAGCCAAGGAGCCGGGGGGGAACCAGGACCCCTCCACTTT. This translates into CASSQGAGGEPGPLHF.

The chain couples TRBV4-3 to TRBJ1-1; no reliable D call. The germline V gene has CDR1 LGHNA and CDR2 YSLEER. The germline V and J ends were trimmed by 0 bases and 5 bases, with 7 bases remaining between them. The length of the CDR3 is 13 residues. CDR3 coding DNA: TGCGCCAGCAGCCAAGAACGCGGGACTGAAGCTTTCTTT. Its translation is CASSQERGTEAFF.

The CDR3 nucleotides are TGTGCCAGTAGTTCCCCGGGACTAGCGGATTACCCCGAGGATACGCAGTATTTT. Translating it yields CASSSPGLADYPEDTQYF. The chain couples TRBV19 to TRBJ2-3; 11 nucleotides line up with TRBD2. The CDR3 is 18 residues long. Germline CDR1 LNHDA, CDR2 SQIVND (reference sequence). Trimming at V came to 5 bases and at J to 6 bases, leaving 16 bases not matched to a gene.

The chain recombines TRBV5-5 with TRBJ2-4, with 7 bases lining up with TRBD1. The trim removed 4 bases at V and 5 bases at J, leaving 9 bases unmatched. The length of the CDR3 is 15 residues. Germline values: CDR1 SGHKS, CDR2 YYEKEE (reference sequence). The CDR3 protein is CASSPLGDSQNIQYF. CDR3 nucleotide sequence: TGTGCCAGCAGCCCACTTGGGGACAGTCAAAACATTCAGTACTTC. Full variable domain (missing parts from reference TRBV5-5 and TRBJ2-4): DAGVTQSPTHLIKTRGQQVTLRCSPISGHKSVSWYQQVLGQGPQFIFQYYEKEERGRGNFPDRFSARQFPNYSSELNVNALLLGDSALYLCASSPLGDSQNIQYFGAGTRLSVL.

This clone was detected a few times. The rearrangement links TRBV10-3 to TRBJ2-7; D is perhaps TRBD2 (6 bases). Germline assignment: CDR1 ENHRY and CDR2 SYGVKD. The CDR3 extends over 16 amino acids. V gave up 4 bases and J gave up 2 bases, with 18 bases separating them. In DNA form, the CDR3 reads TGTGCCATCAGTGGGGCGGGGCAAGTTTTAACCTACGAGCAGTACTTC. Its protein product is CAISGAGQVLTYEQYF.

As concerns this clone: Other DNA sequences of this sample code for an identical CDR3. The J gene is TRBJ2-3, the V gene TRBV27, with TRBD2 identical over 11 bases. There are 16 residues in the CDR3. CDR1 is MNHEY, CDR2 SMNVEV, per germline (reference sequence). With V trimmed by 4 bases and J by 1 base, 4 bases remained unmatched. The CDR3 DNA is TGTGCCAGCAGTTCCCCGGGACTAGCGGGCACAGATACGCAGTATTTT. Its protein is CASSSPGLAGTDTQYF.

The gene calls are TRBV15 and TRBJ2-4; 8 positions agree with TRBD1. V lost 0 bases, J lost 3 bases, and 4 bases stayed unmatched. There are 16 residues in the CDR3. Germline V gene data show CDR1 as LNHNV and CDR2 as YYDKDF (reference sequence). CDR3 nucleotides: TGTGCCACCAGCAGAGATCCCGGACAGGGCAAAAACATTCAGTACTTC. As protein: CATSRDPGQGKNIQYF.

The genes are TRBV19 and TRBJ2-3; 8 bases are shared with TRBD1. CDR1 and CDR2 (germline): LNHDA, SQIVND (reference sequence). V trimming: 4 bases; J trimming: 4 bases; junction bases outside the gene matches: 10. The CDR3 spans 16 residues. DNA for the CDR3: TGTGCCAGTAGTACGCTCAGGGGGCGAAGGCCAGATACGCAGTATTTT. Protein: CASSTLRGRRPDTQYF.